These 30 T cell receptor beta chains were all obtained from the same sample, sequenced in a study of blood T cell repertoires in COVID-19. Repertoires were generated with immunoSEQ multiplex PCR, while TCRdb's copy carries only in-frame clones and drops some. This table has some 68,000 clones, around 90% appearing once. The sequenced material came from peripheral blood. These receptors were obtained from a human donor in a cohort sampled during active COVID-19.

The CDR3 DNA follows: TGTGCCAGCAGGAGGCGGGAGGGGTTGGATACGCAGTATTTT. Encoded protein: CASRRREGLDTQYF. The chain carries TRBV7-9 and TRBJ2-3; 9 bases fit TRBD2. Trimming took 6 bases from V and 6 from J; bases not matched to a gene: 7. The CDR3 is 14 amino acids. Germline CDR1 is SEHNR and CDR2 is FQNEAQ (reference sequence).

The rearrangement links TRBV28 to TRBJ2-7, with TRBD1 matching over 8 bases. Germline CDR1 and CDR2: MDHEN and SYDVKM. CDR3 length: 13 amino acids. V shed 6 bases and J 3 bases; nucleotides not matched to a gene: 4. This chain's CDR3 is CASSLGTGYEQYF. The CDR3 bases are TGTGCCAGCAGCCTTGGGACAGGCTACGAGCAGTACTTC.

In DNA, the CDR3 is TGTGCCAGCAACGGGGTCTTGAACACTGAAGCTTTCTTT. Its translation: CASNGVLNTEAFF. V usage is TRBV28 and J usage is TRBJ1-1; D unclear. This CDR3 has 13 residues. Trimming removed 7 bases from V and 0 bases from J, with 9 bases in between. Germline V CDR1 and CDR2: MDHEN, SYDVKM.

V usage is TRBV30 and J usage is TRBJ2-1, with 10 bases aligning to TRBD2. CDR1 is GTSNPN and CDR2 is SVGIG in the germline V gene (reference sequence). CDR3 length equals 13 residues. V lost 5 bases, J lost 4 bases, and 2 bases stayed unmatched. The CDR3 region has the DNA TGTGCCTGGGAGCGGGAGGGGTACAATGAGCAGTTCTTC. Amino acid sequence: CAWEREGYNEQFF.

The table lists this clone with a few counts. The V gene is TRBV18, the J gene TRBJ1-1; D ambiguous. Germline V lookup: CDR1 KGHSH, CDR2 LQKENI. The CDR3 runs to 13 residues. The V end was cut by 6 bases, the J end by 10 bases, with 18 bases between. Written as DNA, the CDR3 is TGTGCCAGCTCCCAGGACTCCTTAGCCGGAGCTTTCTTT. It is translated as CASSQDSLAGAFF. Full variable domain (outside the CDR3, taken from reference TRBV18 and TRBJ1-1): NAGVMQNPRHLVRRRGQEARLRCSPMKGHSHVYWYRQLPEEGLKFMVYLQKENIIDESGMPKERFSAEFPKEGPSILRIQQVVRGDSAAYFCASSQDSLAGAFFGQGTRLTVV.

The rearrangement uses TRBV4-1 and TRBJ2-3; D call uncertain. This CDR3 has 13 residues. V was cut by 1 base and J by 4 bases, with 6 bases left in between. The germline gives CDR1 MGHRA, CDR2 YSYEKL. CDR3 DNA sequence: TGCGCCAGCAGCCAAGCCCCCGCAGATACGCAGTATTTT. Amino acid sequence: CASSQAPADTQYF.

Only one count was recorded for this clone. This sequence joins TRBV5-4 and TRBJ1-2; D remains unclear. V lost 4 bases to trimming and J lost 0 bases, with 7 bases between them. Germline V gene lookup returns CDR1 SGHNT and CDR2 YYREEE (reference sequence). The CDR3 has 13 amino acids. In DNA form, the CDR3 reads TGTGCCAGCAGCGACAAGTCTAACTATGGCTACACCTTC. As protein: CASSDKSNYGYTF.

The CDR3 protein is CASSFRGAGANVLTF. In DNA, the CDR3 is TGTGCCAGCAGTTTCCGGGGGGCTGGGGCCAACGTCCTGACTTTC. The rearrangement links TRBV28 to TRBJ2-6; 7 bases line up with TRBD2. CDR1 is MDHEN and CDR2 is SYDVKM in the germline V gene. This CDR3 spans 15 amino acids. V lost 3 bases to trimming and J lost 2 bases; unmatched junction nucleotides: 1.

This clone occurred a few times. The chain carries TRBV6-6 and TRBJ1-2, with TRBD1 matching 11 bases. This CDR3 has 15 amino acids. Germline lookup yields CDR1 MNHNY and CDR2 SVGAGI (reference sequence). J lost 8 bases, V lost 5 bases, and 10 bases had no gene match. CDR3 amino acids: CASSPRDRGVRGYTF. CDR3 bases: TGTGCCAGCAGTCCCCGGGACAGGGGGGTTAGAGGCTACACCTTC.

V usage is TRBV2 and J usage is TRBJ2-7, with 8 bases fitting TRBD1. This CDR3 contains 12 residues. V was clipped by 8 bases and J by 4 bases; unmatched bases: 4. CDR1 and CDR2 from the germline V gene are SNHLY and FYNNEI. CDR3 sequence (DNA): TGTGCCAGCCGGACAGGGCGATACGAGCAGTACTTC. Protein product: CASRTGRYEQYF.

The chain links TRBV19 to TRBJ1-5; 11 nucleotides agree with TRBD1. CDR1 is LNHDA and CDR2 is SQIVND in the germline V gene (reference sequence). J was trimmed by 3 bases and V by 6 bases; bases with no gene match: 4. This CDR3 contains 15 residues. CDR3 protein: CASRQGQGVNQPQHF. In DNA form, the CDR3 reads TGTGCCAGTAGGCAGGGACAGGGGGTCAATCAGCCCCAGCATTTT. The full variable domain, with the rest looked up from reference TRBV19 and TRBJ1-5, is DGGITQSPKYLFRKEGQNVTLSCEQNLNHDAMYWYRQDPGQGLRLIYYSQIVNDFQKGDIAEGYSVSREKKESFPLTVTSAQKNPTAFYLCASRQGQGVNQPQHFGDGTRLSIL.

This clone was detected once. The V call is TRBV7-9, the J call TRBJ2-2, with 9 positions matching TRBD1. V gave up 5 bases and J gave up 6 bases; unmatched junction bases: 16. The CDR3 has 18 residues. Germline CDR1 and CDR2: SEHNR and FQNEAQ (reference sequence). CDR3 bases: TGTGCCAGCAGCCCAACCGAGGGACAGGGAATTAGAGCCGGGGAGCTGTTTTTT. Translated: CASSPTEGQGIRAGELFF.

This clone was counted between two and nine times. V gene TRBV27 combines with J gene TRBJ1-5; D unclear. CDR1 MNHEY and CDR2 SMNVEV come from the germline V gene (reference sequence). Trimming stripped 4 bases from V and 2 bases from J, with 9 bases between. This CDR3 region has 14 residues. This CDR3 reads CASSYGSGNQPQHF. CDR3 DNA sequence: TGTGCCAGCAGTTACGGTTCCGGCAATCAGCCCCAGCATTTT.

V and J are TRBV4-1 and TRBJ2-1; a possible D gene is TRBD1 (6 bases). V was shortened by 5 bases and J by 0 bases, with 17 bases between the two germline ends. The CDR3 runs 17 residues. CDR1 is MGHRA and CDR2 is YSYEKL in the germline V gene. CDR3 nucleotides: TGCGCCAGCAGCTACAATCCGGGACACAACTCCTACAATGAGCAGTTCTTC. Its protein is CASSYNPGHNSYNEQFF.

The chain employs TRBV4-1 and TRBJ2-7; D might be TRBD2 (6 bases). The CDR3 totals 14 residues. Trimming took 0 bases from V and 3 from J, leaving 9 bases between them. CDR1 is MGHRA, CDR2 YSYEKL, per germline. CDR3 in DNA: TGCGCCAGCAGCCAAGAGCGGGGAGGCTACGAGCAGTACTTC. Its translation is CASSQERGGYEQYF.

The chain uses TRBV3-1 (or the pseudogene TRBV3-2) and TRBJ1-1; D possibly corresponds to TRBD1 (5 bases). The germline V gene has CDR1 LGHDT and CDR2 YNNKEL (reference sequence). The CDR3 loop spans 17 amino acids. V lost 4 bases, J lost 0 bases, and 18 bases lay in between. CDR3 residues: CASSPPPGFQMNTEAFF. The CDR3 DNA is TGTGCCAGCAGCCCTCCCCCAGGGTTCCAGATGAACACTGAAGCTTTCTTT.

This clone appeared a few times. The sample contains more than one DNA sequence encoding this CDR3. The V call is TRBV10-3, the J call TRBJ1-2; no reliable D call. The CDR3 extends over 13 amino acids. The V end lost 0 bases, the J end lost 3 bases, and 5 bases lay between the germline ends. Germline assignment: CDR1 ENHRY and CDR2 SYGVKD. CDR3 protein: CAISESGDYGYTF. In nucleotides, the CDR3 is TGTGCCATCAGTGAGTCCGGGGACTATGGCTACACCTTC.

The rearrangement joins TRBV24-1 to TRBJ2-1; no firm D call. The CDR3 is made up of 13 amino acids. In germline, CDR1 is KGHDR, CDR2 SFDVKD. V was clipped by 5 bases and J by 9 bases, with 13 bases between them. Written as DNA, the CDR3 is TGTGCCACCAGTGCCCCTTTTCCGGGTGAGCAGTTCTTC. It codes for CATSAPFPGEQFF.

This chain links TRBV3-1 (or the pseudogene TRBV3-2) with TRBJ1-2; D perhaps matches TRBD1 (6 bases). Per germline, CDR1 LGHDT and CDR2 YNNKEL (reference sequence). Deletions cut 0 bases from V and 4 bases from J, with 15 bases between. The CDR3 spans 16 residues. CDR3 sequence: CASSQDSGHRGYGYTF. The CDR3, as DNA: TGTGCCAGCAGCCAAGATTCGGGACACCGGGGCTATGGCTACACCTTC.

This chain uses TRBV6-5 with TRBJ2-7; a weak D match, TRBD1 (5 bases). Germline V CDR1 and CDR2: MNHEY, SVGAGI. Between the trimmed V and J ends, which lost 5 bases and 3 bases, there was a span of 8 bases. The CDR3 covers 12 residues. In DNA, the CDR3 is TGTGCCAGCAGTCTACAGGACTACGAGCAGTACTTC. It codes for CASSLQDYEQYF.

V usage is TRBV2 and J usage is TRBJ1-1; D is possibly TRBD1 (5 bases). The V gene's germline CDR1 is SNHLY and CDR2 FYNNEI. Trimming removed 2 bases at V and 1 base at J, with 23 bases between. The CDR3 consists of 19 residues. This CDR3 reads CASSEPEEGRTRGNTEAFF. Written as DNA, the CDR3 is TGTGCCAGCAGTGAACCGGAGGAGGGAAGAACGAGGGGGAACACTGAAGCTTTCTTT.

The table lists this clone with a count of one. The V and J genes are TRBV27 and TRBJ1-1, with 8 bases that match TRBD1. The junction had 10 bases not matched to a gene; V was cut back by 7 bases and J by 0 bases. CDR1 and CDR2 (germline): MNHEY, SMNVEV (reference sequence). This CDR3 region has 16 residues. The CDR3 protein is CASNQDRVLMNTEAFF. CDR3 in DNA: TGTGCCAGCAACCAGGACAGGGTCTTGATGAACACTGAAGCTTTCTTT.

The chain employs TRBV19 and TRBJ1-2; 8 nucleotides line up with TRBD1. Germline lookup yields CDR1 LNHDA and CDR2 SQIVND (reference sequence). J lost 6 bases, V lost 7 bases, and 4 bases had no gene match. The CDR3 spans 12 residues. The CDR3 nucleotides read TGTGCCAGTAAGGACAGGGATGATGGCTACACCTTC. Translation gives CASKDRDDGYTF.

The J gene is TRBJ1-5, the V gene TRBV5-5; D is uncertain. The V and J ends lost 0 bases and 4 bases respectively, with 14 bases between them. The CDR3 covers 16 residues. Germline CDR1 reads SGHKS; CDR2 reads YYEKEE (reference sequence). The CDR3 reads CASSLETRHLNQPQHF. The CDR3 nucleotides are TGTGCCAGCAGCTTGGAAACGCGGCACTTAAATCAGCCCCAGCATTTT.

The V call is TRBV19, the J call TRBJ2-7, with a possible D match to TRBD2 (5 bases). Per germline, CDR1 LNHDA and CDR2 SQIVND (reference sequence). Trimming pared 5 bases from V and 4 bases from J, leaving 12 bases between. The CDR3 is made up of 13 amino acids. CDR3 loop: CASSPRRGYEQYF. CDR3 coding DNA: TGTGCCAGTAGTCCTCGTCGAGGGTACGAGCAGTACTTC.

The chain recombines TRBV30 with TRBJ2-1; D perhaps matches TRBD2 (6 bases). Trimming shortened V by 0 bases and J by 6 bases, and 15 bases separated the two germline ends. The CDR3 has 15 amino acids. The germline gives CDR1 GTSNPN, CDR2 SVGIG (reference sequence). CDR3 nucleotide sequence: TGTGCCTGGAGTGTACTAGCAGGGCTAGTCAATGAGCAGTTCTTC. It specifies CAWSVLAGLVNEQFF.

The chain links TRBV4-1 to TRBJ1-2; 9 nucleotides align to TRBD1. This CDR3 contains 17 residues. Trimming removed 1 base from V and 3 bases from J; junction bases left unmatched: 9. The germline V gene encodes CDR1 MGHRA and CDR2 YSYEKL. CDR3 sequence: CASSQGHRGLFDYGYTF. The CDR3 DNA sequence: TGCGCCAGCAGCCAAGGCCACAGGGGGCTGTTTGACTATGGCTACACCTTC.

This chain joins TRBV5-6 and TRBJ2-1, with a tentative D call TRBD1 (6 bases). The CDR3 is 16 residues long. Deletions cut 4 bases from V and 0 bases from J, with 14 bases between. Germline values: CDR1 SGHDT, CDR2 YYEEEE. The CDR3 sequence: CASSLDRISSYNEQFF. The CDR3 DNA reads TGTGCCAGCAGCCTTGACAGGATTAGCTCCTACAATGAGCAGTTCTTC.

The genes are TRBV5-8 and TRBJ1-5; TRBD1 matches at 7 bases. With V trimmed by 3 bases and J by 8 bases, 8 bases remained unmatched. The CDR3 loop spans 14 amino acids. Germline-derived CDR1 and CDR2 are SGHTS and YDEGEE. In DNA form, the CDR3 reads TGTGCCAGCAGCTGGGGGACAGCCCTCGAGCCCCAGCATTTT. Its protein product is CASSWGTALEPQHF.

This clone has only a few counts. The J gene is TRBJ2-7, the V gene TRBV4-2; possible D gene TRBD2, 6 bases. V was shortened by 4 bases and J by 5 bases, with 12 bases between the two germline ends. The germline CDR1 and CDR2 sequences are LGHNA and YNFKEQ. This CDR3 spans 13 amino acids. CDR3 DNA sequence: TGTGCCAGCAGCCCAAGGAGGGGCGACGAGCAGTACTTC. As protein: CASSPRRGDEQYF.